This T cell receptor (beta chain) was sequenced in a study of metastatic and nonmetastatic thyroid tumors. Study-wide background: It was across blood and tumor or nodule tissue from malignant and benign thyroid patients that repertoires were compared.

The CDR3 sequence is 12 residues long. With V trimmed by 8 bases and J by 13 bases, 10 bases remained unmatched. Germline V lookup: CDR1 MNHNS, CDR2 SASEGT. By sample fraction, this clone is medium-sized. Antigen specificity is unknown. Until they underwent thyroid surgery, no patient had received any treatment. Per the study methods: A classifier for distant metastasis in papillary thyroid cancer was constructed using CDR3 differences observed across clinicopathological groups. TCRdb ran MiXCR on the PCR reads. TCRdb, not the original authors, processed these V and J calls. This repertoire shows about 7,800 clones, 27% found once; its top ten account for approximately 18%. Study observations and caveats: Reportedly, malignant thyroid tumors had significantly higher TCR beta diversity than benign nodules, in blood and tumor.

Source material: adjacent normal tissue. This clonotype originated in a female donor with papillary thyroid cancer or a benign thyroid nodule (not recorded which). Some clones in this sample may be carry-over from other donors' samples. The chain carries TRBV6-1 and TRBJ2-1, with 8 bases fitting TRBD2. CDR3 loop: CASDPPSGSQFF. The CDR3 region has the DNA TGTGCCAGCGATCCTCCTAGCGGGTCCCAGTTCTTC.